This TCR beta chain stems from a study of blood T cell repertoires in COVID-19 (dated by TCRdb to about 2020). For the wider study: The collaborator samples originated in the United States, Italy and Spain and spanned the acute and convalescent phases of COVID-19. Subjects who had been exposed to COVID-19, were actively infected with it, or had recovered from it provided the deeply sampled blood TCRbeta repertoires that made up the dataset. Where available, HLA class I and class II types were obtained from metadata supplied by the sample provider rather than from assay-based typing. A freely available public database, intended as a resource for researchers studying the immune response to SARS-CoV-2, is where the repertoires were released. The material from the prospective study consisted of cDNA or gDNA derived from T cells, B-cell-depleted T cells, or PBMCs. Sample metadata almost always included a de-identified subject ID, COVID-19 status, age in years and sex. Samples were obtained from the ongoing ImmuneRACE study (first 160 participants) and from some 1,200 subjects provided by 6 global collaborators.

In the prospective study, participants were about 18 to 89 years old, resided in 24 geographic areas of the United States, and were enrolled through a virtual design. In the prospective study, participants were assigned to cohorts based on the clinical history participants reported in a screening survey and a study questionnaire. For ImmuneRACE Cohort 3, a participant was defined as recovered based on two consecutive negative NP/OP PCR tests, clearance by a healthcare professional, or resolution of symptoms. In the prospective study, mobile phlebotomists collected whole blood, serum and a nasopharyngeal or oropharyngeal swab from each participant. Prospective study participants could optionally give additional blood draws and questionnaires over an approximately 2-month period. Before DNA extraction, prospective study blood samples were shipped either frozen or at room temperature. The immunoSEQ Assay, a bias-controlled multiplex PCR, was used to amplify TCRbeta CDR3 regions from genomic DNA. In the original analysis: Within the assay, amplification of reference gene primers was used to estimate how many nucleated cells each sample contained. Sequence reads were collapsed and filtered to measure the absolute abundance of every unique TCRbeta CDR3 rearrangement. Productive Simpson clonality was computed per sample as the square root of Simpson's diversity index over productive rearrangements. As stored in TCRdb, this immuneACCESS dataset retains in-frame rearrangements with V and J assigned. A fraction of the clones does not appear; measured against another copy, unresolved V genes explain less than half of the discrepancy, and the remainder lacks a known reason. V, J and clone size derive from that table, while D and trimming were established from the DNA sequence. Counted in this sample were fewer than 200,000 clones; 88% of them appeared once. Clones ranked in the top ten supply 9% of the sample.

Reading from cysteine to phenylalanine, the CDR3 counts 13 amino acids. The entry retains the CDR3 DNA only, 39 bases that are in frame from base 1. Trimming costs V 6 bases and J 0 bases, and their ends lie 9 bases apart. CDR1 and CDR2, per the germline V gene, are SNHLY and FYNNEI. Here is what the overall study found, with its caveats: Clinical and demographic metadata were provided uncurated, with the amount varying by source and participant.

About this clone itself: Its target antigen remains unknown. No much larger clone exists at a distance of one base, and base qualities are not known.

This clonotype was sampled from a woman under 30 who had recovered from COVID-19. Recombination linked TRBV2 to TRBJ2-7; TRBD1 is a possible D gene, resting on 5 matching bases. Sequenced sample: PBMCs or T cells enriched from blood (not recorded which). In nucleotides, the sequence is TGTGCCAGCAGGACAGCGAGCTCCTACGAGCAGTACTTC. The translation is CASRTASSYEQYF.